These 8 T cell receptor beta chains were sequenced from one sample in a study of T cell responses to AZD1222 COVID-19 vaccine. Repertoires were generated with immunoSEQ multiplex PCR, while TCRdb's copy carries only in-frame clones and drops some. The table shows under 150,000 clones, with about nine tenths occurring only once. Sequenced material: peripheral blood, taken 28 days after the second AZD1222 dose. The receptors come from an adult who received the AZD1222 COVID-19 vaccine.

This chain links TRBV30 with TRBJ1-5, with 7 nucleotides matching TRBD1. Germline CDR1 reads GTSNPN; CDR2 reads SVGIG (reference sequence). CDR3 size: 13 residues. Trimming took 6 bases from V and 4 from J; bases not matched to a gene: 6. The CDR3 region is CACSGDRNQPQHF. CDR3 nucleotides: TGTGCCTGTTCGGGGGACAGAAATCAGCCCCAGCATTTT.

J is TRBJ1-5 and V is TRBV27; 8 bases agree with TRBD1. The CDR3 contains 14 residues. Germline assignment: CDR1 MNHEY and CDR2 SMNVEV (reference sequence). V lost 10 bases, J lost 7 bases, and 12 bases stayed unmatched. Here the CDR3 DNA reads TGTGCCACCGCCTTCGGGACAGGTGAACAGCCCCAGCATTTT. As protein: CATAFGTGEQPQHF.

V and J are TRBV6-1 and TRBJ2-2, with D uncertain. Per the germline V gene, CDR1 is MNHNS and CDR2 is SASEGT. This CDR3 region has 15 residues. Trimming took 1 base from V and 1 from J, leaving 7 bases between them. The CDR3, as DNA: TGTGCCAGCAGTGAAGTGGCAGGGAACACCGGGGAGCTGTTTTTT. This codes for CASSEVAGNTGELFF.

The rearrangement uses TRBV5-5 and TRBJ1-5; D is unresolved. The CDR3 covers 14 residues. V dropped 1 base and J dropped 7 bases, with 12 bases sitting between them. Looked up from germline, CDR1 is SGHKS and CDR2 is YYEKEE (reference sequence). The DNA of the CDR3 is TGTGCCAGCAGCTTGTCCTCGGGTGACCAGCCCCAGCATTTT. Amino acid sequence: CASSLSSGDQPQHF.

This chain uses TRBV11-2 with TRBJ2-7; D is unclear. V shed 5 bases and J shed 3 bases, with 5 bases lying between them. The CDR3 has 11 amino acids. The germline V gene encodes CDR1 SGHAT and CDR2 FQNNGV. CDR3 amino acids: CASSALYEQYF. In nucleotides, the CDR3 is TGTGCCAGCAGCGCGCTCTACGAGCAGTACTTC.

This clone came up once. The chain couples TRBV6-5 to TRBJ2-7; TRBD1 matches at 8 bases. Germline V lookup: CDR1 MNHEY, CDR2 SVGAGI. The CDR3 sequence is 14 residues long. V was pared by 2 bases and J by 3 bases, with 3 bases of the junction left unmatched. The CDR3 sequence is CASSYRDRNYEQYF. CDR3 DNA sequence: TGTGCCAGCAGTTACAGGGACAGGAACTACGAGCAGTACTTC.

A single count supports this clone. The chain employs TRBV7-9 and TRBJ1-1; perhaps TRBD1 as D (5 bases). The CDR3 consists of 14 residues. From germline, CDR1 is SEHNR and CDR2 FQNEAQ (reference sequence). V lost 4 bases and J 8 bases, leaving 17 bases between the germline ends. CDR3 nucleotide sequence: TGTGCCAGCAGCTGGGGACCCCAATTTGGGGAAGCTTTCTTT. Translation: CASSWGPQFGEAFF.

This clone appeared a few times. V is TRBV11-2 and J is TRBJ2-1; 8 nucleotides align to TRBD2. V lost 3 bases, J lost 6 bases, and 7 bases stayed unmatched. The germline gives CDR1 SGHAT, CDR2 FQNNGV. This CDR3 region has 15 residues. The CDR3 reads CASSFGTSGLNEQFF. The CDR3 nucleotides read TGTGCCAGCAGCTTCGGGACTAGTGGTCTCAATGAGCAGTTCTTC.